This T cell receptor beta chain was profiled in a study of lymphopenia after photon versus proton radiotherapy. Study results and limitations: Authors raise, but do not show, better survival with proton therapy. Proton therapy kept repertoires fairly stable, unlike photons, which gained effector/memory cells.

Data came from immunoSEQ multiplex PCR; TCRdb stores just in-frame clones and leaves some out. The data contain 50,000 to 70,000 clones, around 90% of them singletons. In this sample, this clone turned up a few times. Its antigen is still unknown. The CDR3 length is 15 residues. CDR1 and CDR2 (germline): MNHEY, SMNVEV (reference sequence). V was trimmed by 3 bases and J by 8 bases, leaving 16 bases between them. The receptor's source is an elderly man with esophageal cancer. J is TRBJ1-4 and V is TRBV27; possible D gene TRBD1, 6 bases. Source: peripheral blood, taken from a patient treated with proton-based radiotherapy. CDR3 nucleotide sequence: TGTGCCAGCAGTTTTTCATGGCAGGGGTGGGAAAAACTGTTTTTT. It yields the protein CASSFSWQGWEKLFF.